This entry features one TCR beta chain sequence. Its cognate antigen is unknown. The data were obtained in a study of T cell repertoires in cytomegalovirus infection. Study-level information: CMV epitopes used comprised recently identified HLA-C-restricted ones and well-studied HLA-B-restricted ones. Indications of both CMV infection and matching HLA type were provided by public TCR beta signatures. The study's findings and limits: Predominance within the ex vivo response was attributable to HLA-C-restricted CMV-specific TCR beta clonotypes.

Germline V gene lookup returns CDR1 SGHDN and CDR2 FVKESK. V lost 0 bases to trimming and J lost 3 bases, with 21 bases between them. This CDR3 comprises 19 residues. Via MiXCR, TCRdb re-called the reads, giving one row per CDR3 protein. Of some 560,000 distinct CDR3 sequences in the sample, about 40% were seen once. The starting material was cultured PBMCs, obtained from culture after CMV antigen stimulation. This clonotype originated in a human donor in good health (CMV status not recorded). Some clones in this sample may be carry-over from other donors' samples. This sequence joins TRBV14 and TRBJ1-5; maybe TRBD1 (6 bases). The DNA for the CDR3 is TGTGCCAGCAGCCAAGAAGGGTCCTGGTGGGGGACACTCAATCAGCCCCAGCATTTT. Translated, it gives CASSQEGSWWGTLNQPQHF. Full variable domain (remainder filled in from reference TRBV14 and TRBJ1-5): EAGVTQFPSHSVIEKGQTVTLRCDPISGHDNLYWYRRVMGKEIKFLLHFVKESKQDESGMPNNRFLAERTGGTYSTLKVQPAELEDSGVYFCASSQEGSWWGTLNQPQHFGDGTRLSIL.